These T cell receptor beta chains were read from a single sample in a study of human T cells and chemical hapten exposure. TCRdb independently ran MiXCR on the RACE reads; one entry per CDR3 protein. The data contain under 50,000 distinct CDR3 sequences, about an eighth of them seen just once; the ten biggest clones take up roughly 2.5%. The input for sequencing was whole blood, taken in connection with sensitization to the hapten diphenylcyclopropenone (DPC). The source is a woman in her thirties or forties with alopecia areata. Some clones in this sample may be carry-over from other donors' samples. The conserved cysteine and the conserved F or W are not part of the CDR3 here. A row's size may be missing; if present it is once, few, many or a size class.

>TRBJ2-1|TRBV7-9|NA
ASSPPGTGGMYQF
>TRBJ1-2|TRBV18|NA
ASSPPMIRNSYT
>TRBJ1-1|TRBV12-3/TRBV12-4|few
ASSLREIEAF
>TRBJ2-5|TRBV11-2|many
ASSSSVHQETQY
>TRBJ2-7|TRBV10-3|NA
AISRRTDSYEQY
>TRBJ2-2|TRBV18|many
ASSHQAASANTGELF
>TRBJ2-1|TRBV11-2|many
ASRQAGGPYNEQF
>TRBJ1-1|TRBV5-1|NA
ASSFNGVTEAF
>TRBJ2-3|TRBV7-3|NA
ASSYSGSADTQY
>TRBJ2-3|TRBV10-3|NA
AIRTSGSTDTQY
>TRBJ2-3|TRBV10-3|NA
AISGGTTDTQY
>TRBJ2-3|TRBV7-2|NA
ASSLDGLSVGY
>TRBJ2-7|TRBV7-2|few
ASSLGPGSEQY
>TRBJ2-1|TRBV19|NA
ASSAQRYNEQF
>TRBJ2-7|TRBV29-1|NA
SVDRESEQY
>TRBJ2-3|TRBV7-2|few
ASSRTMTDTQY
>TRBJ1-1|TRBV28|few
ASSSSEEWNTEAF
>TRBJ1-1|TRBV28|NA
ASSLGTGRRAF
>TRBJ1-2|TRBV29-1|many
SVSTGGYGYT
>TRBJ2-1|TRBV6-2/TRBV6-3|NA
ASSYSPAGEKLNNEQF
>TRBJ1-2|TRBV28|many
ASSRLSRERDGYT
>TRBJ2-1|TRBV29-1|few
SVATFLNEQF